The clone carrying this T cell receptor (beta chain) has ten or more counts. This record belongs to a study of T-cell reconstitution after alpha-beta-depleted transplantation in children. Trimming pared 0 bases from V and 2 bases from J, leaving 14 bases between. This CDR3 has 16 amino acids. CDR1 and CDR2 (germline): MNHEY, SVGEGT. For TCRbeta, the library was prepared with unique molecular identifiers. TCRdb re-called the PCR reads through MiXCR, storing one row per CDR3 protein. This repertoire shows 190,000 or so distinct CDR3 sequences, around 6.8% found once; its top ten account for 3%. The chain recombines TRBV6-2 or TRBV6-3 with TRBJ2-7; no clear D gene. The clonotype comes from a human donor who donated a stem cell graft to a child with Wiskott-Aldrich syndrome. The specimen comprised PBMCs from the stem cell graft donor, sampled from the stem cell graft. In DNA, the CDR3 is TGTGCCAGCAGTTACTCTCTCGGGCAGAGTGCCTACGAGCAGTACTTC. This translates into CASSYSLGQSAYEQYF.